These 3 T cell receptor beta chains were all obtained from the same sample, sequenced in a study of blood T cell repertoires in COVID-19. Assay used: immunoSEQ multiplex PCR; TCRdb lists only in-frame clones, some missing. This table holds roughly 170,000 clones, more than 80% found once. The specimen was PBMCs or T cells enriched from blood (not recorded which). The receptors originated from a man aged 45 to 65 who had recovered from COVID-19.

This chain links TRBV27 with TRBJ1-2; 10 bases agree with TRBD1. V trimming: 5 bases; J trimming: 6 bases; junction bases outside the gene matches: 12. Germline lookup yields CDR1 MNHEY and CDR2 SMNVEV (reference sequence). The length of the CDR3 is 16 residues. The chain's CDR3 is CASSPEGRQGADGYTF. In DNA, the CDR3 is TGTGCCAGCAGTCCCGAGGGGCGACAGGGGGCAGATGGCTACACCTTC.

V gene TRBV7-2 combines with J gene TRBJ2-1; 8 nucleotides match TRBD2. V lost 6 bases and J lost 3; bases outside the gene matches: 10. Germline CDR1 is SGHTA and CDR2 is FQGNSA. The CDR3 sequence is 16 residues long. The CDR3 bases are TGTGCCAGCAGGAAAGACGCGGGGGGCCTCTACAATGAGCAGTTCTTC. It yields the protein CASRKDAGGLYNEQFF.

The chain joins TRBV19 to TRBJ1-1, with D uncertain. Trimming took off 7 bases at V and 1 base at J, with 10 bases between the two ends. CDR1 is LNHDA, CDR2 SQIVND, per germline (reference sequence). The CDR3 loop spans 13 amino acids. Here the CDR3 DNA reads TGTGCCAGTACGTTCCGGAGGAACACTGAAGCTTTCTTT. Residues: CASTFRRNTEAFF.